The rows below give T cell receptor beta chains drawn from one sample of a study of blood T cell repertoires in COVID-19. Profiling relied on immunoSEQ multiplex PCR, and the TCRdb table lists in-frame clones only, not all of them. The sample carries about 120,000 clones, nearly 90% recorded once. Source material: peripheral blood. The receptors originated from a woman aged 80 or over with acute or convalescent COVID-19. Both conserved end residues are part of each CDR3. Each record gives: clone size, D gene, V gene, J gene, CDR3 DNA, CDR3 protein. A D gene is named only where the DNA matches it firmly. Clone size is stated in some rows and not others, as once, few, many or a class when expanded.

size: -; D: -; V: TRBV5-1; J: TRBJ1-1; DNA: TGCGCCAGCAGCTTAGGGGCTACGTTCACTGAAGCTTTCTTT; CDR3: CASSLGATFTEAFF
size: -; D: -; V: TRBV12-2; J: TRBJ1-2; DNA: TGTGCAAGTCGCTTAGCAGAGTGGACAGCCCAAGAGATTAGCTATGGCTACACCTTC; CDR3: CASRLAEWTAQEISYGYTF
size: -; D: TRBD1; V: TRBV11-2; J: TRBJ2-2; DNA: TGTGCCAGCAGCGGGGGACAGGGAAGGATGTTTTTT; CDR3: CASSGGQGRMFF
size: -; D: TRBD1; V: TRBV20-1; J: TRBJ1-3; DNA: TGCAGTGCTAGTTCCGGGACAGCTGGAAACACCATATATTTT; CDR3: CSASSGTAGNTIYF
size: -; D: -; V: TRBV27; J: TRBJ2-2; DNA: TGTGCCAGCAGTTTATCGGGGCGGGGCGGGGAGCTGTTTTTT; CDR3: CASSLSGRGGELFF
size: -; D: -; V: TRBV2; J: TRBJ2-5; DNA: TGTGCCAGCAGTGCGGGCAGGGGAAAACAAGAGACCCAGTACTTC; CDR3: CASSAGRGKQETQYF
size: few; D: TRBD1; V: TRBV11-2; J: TRBJ2-7; DNA: TGTGCCAGCAGCCTGGACAGGGGACCTTCCTACGAGCAGTACTTC; CDR3: CASSLDRGPSYEQYF
size: -; D: -; V: TRBV15; J: TRBJ2-2; DNA: TGTGCCACCAGCATACAGGCCGACGGGGAGCTGTTTTTT; CDR3: CATSIQADGELFF
size: -; D: TRBD1; V: TRBV25-1; J: TRBJ2-3; DNA: TGTGCCAGCTGGGGACAGGTAGGTTTCGATACGCAGTATTTT; CDR3: CASWGQVGFDTQYF
size: -; D: -; V: TRBV28; J: TRBJ1-3; DNA: TGTGCCAGCAGTCCTACAGGCTCTGGAAACACCATATATTTT; CDR3: CASSPTGSGNTIYF
size: few; D: TRBD1; V: TRBV28; J: TRBJ1-5; DNA: TGTGCCAGCAGTCAAAGGACAGGGGGAATGAGCAATCAGCCCCAGCATTTT; CDR3: CASSQRTGGMSNQPQHF
size: -; D: TRBD1; V: TRBV6-5; J: TRBJ1-2; DNA: TGTGCCAGCAGTTACTCGATGGACAGGCCTAATTTCACCTTC; CDR3: CASSYSMDRPNFTF
size: few; D: -; V: TRBV9; J: TRBJ1-5; DNA: TGTGCCAGCAGCGTAGAGTCTCGGGGTCAGCCCCAGCATTTT; CDR3: CASSVESRGQPQHF
size: -; D: TRBD1; V: TRBV28; J: TRBJ2-7; DNA: TGTGCCAGCAGCCTCTACCGGGACAGGGCGTACGAGCAGTACTTC; CDR3: CASSLYRDRAYEQYF
size: -; D: -; V: TRBV2; J: TRBJ1-5; DNA: TGTGCCAGCAGTCTAGAACTGGGTGCTAATCAGCCCCAGCATTTT; CDR3: CASSLELGANQPQHF
size: -; D: -; V: TRBV5-1; J: TRBJ2-2; DNA: TGCGCCAGCAGCTTGACAGGGCGAACGAACACCGGGGAGCTGTTTTTT; CDR3: CASSLTGRTNTGELFF
size: -; D: -; V: TRBV12-3/TRBV12-4; J: TRBJ1-2; DNA: TGTGCCAGCAGGGACACAACTAACTATGGCTACACCTTC; CDR3: CASRDTTNYGYTF
size: -; D: -; V: TRBV20-1; J: TRBJ1-2; DNA: TGCAGTGCTAGTGAACACGACTCAACCGGTGGCTACACCTTC; CDR3: CSASEHDSTGGYTF
size: -; D: -; V: TRBV5-1; J: TRBJ1-2; DNA: TGCGCCAGCACAGCAGACAGCGCTTACTATGGCTACACCTTC; CDR3: CASTADSAYYGYTF
size: -; D: TRBD2; V: TRBV7-3; J: TRBJ2-2; DNA: TGTGCCAGCAGCGGTAGCGGGAGTACCGGGGAGCTGTTTTTT; CDR3: CASSGSGSTGELFF
size: -; D: TRBD1; V: TRBV3-1/TRBV3-2; J: TRBJ1-2; DNA: TGTGCCAGCAGCCAAGGGACAGGGGGCGCGGGTAACTATGGCTACACCTTC; CDR3: CASSQGTGGAGNYGYTF
size: -; D: -; V: TRBV4-1; J: TRBJ2-1; DNA: TGCGCCAGCAGCCAAGACCTCCCCCCAGGTGGGGGCGAGCAGTTCTTC; CDR3: CASSQDLPPGGGEQFF
size: -; D: TRBD1; V: TRBV4-2; J: TRBJ2-5; DNA: TGTGCCAGCAGCCGTACGGCGGGACAGGGAGCCCAAGAGACCCAGTACTTC; CDR3: CASSRTAGQGAQETQYF
size: once; D: TRBD1; V: TRBV5-1; J: TRBJ1-1; DNA: TGCGCCAGCAGCACGACAGGGTCCCCTGAAGCTTTCTTT; CDR3: CASSTTGSPEAFF
size: -; D: TRBD2; V: TRBV29-1; J: TRBJ2-1; DNA: TGCAGCGTTGAAGCGGCGCGACTAGCGGGAGGGCCGGGTGAGCAGTTCTTC; CDR3: CSVEAARLAGGPGEQFF
size: -; D: -; V: TRBV7-3; J: TRBJ2-5; DNA: TGTGCCAGCAGCAACGGGGAGACCCAGTACTTC; CDR3: CASSNGETQYF
size: -; D: TRBD1; V: TRBV6-1; J: TRBJ1-4; DNA: TGTGCCAGCAGTGAAGCGTGGGGGACAGCCCTCAAGGAAAAACTGTTTTTT; CDR3: CASSEAWGTALKEKLFF
size: -; D: -; V: TRBV18; J: TRBJ2-6; DNA: TGTGCCAGCTCACCACCAGGGGTGCCTGGGGCCAACGTCCTGACTTTC; CDR3: CASSPPGVPGANVLTF
size: -; D: -; V: TRBV5-6; J: TRBJ2-5; DNA: TGTGCCAGCAGCTTTACAGGGTTTAGGGAGACCCAGTACTTC; CDR3: CASSFTGFRETQYF
size: -; D: TRBD1; V: TRBV28; J: TRBJ2-7; DNA: TGTGCCAGCAGTCCGGGACAGGGATACGAGCAGTACTTC; CDR3: CASSPGQGYEQYF
size: once; D: -; V: TRBV10-1; J: TRBJ2-6; DNA: TGCGCCAGCAGTGTAGACGGGGGCTCTGGGGCCAACGTCCTGACTTTC; CDR3: CASSVDGGSGANVLTF
size: -; D: -; V: TRBV5-1; J: TRBJ1-6; DNA: TGCGCCAGCAGCTCGGACTCGGGTTCACCCCTCCACTTT; CDR3: CASSSDSGSPLHF
size: -; D: TRBD1; V: TRBV5-6; J: TRBJ2-7; DNA: TGTGCCAGCAGTTCCCGGGACAGGGGGTTTTACGAGCAGTACTTC; CDR3: CASSSRDRGFYEQYF
size: -; D: TRBD1; V: TRBV29-1; J: TRBJ2-2; DNA: TGCAGCGTGGACAGGGGAGCCGGGGAGCTGTTTTTT; CDR3: CSVDRGAGELFF
size: -; D: -; V: TRBV18; J: TRBJ1-6; DNA: TGTGCCAGCTCACAGGACAGAAATTCACCCCTCCACTTT; CDR3: CASSQDRNSPLHF